This T cell receptor (beta chain) was identified during a study of blood T cell repertoires in COVID-19. Study-level background: Acute and convalescent COVID-19 samples came from the United States, Italy and Spain. T cells, B-cell-depleted T cells, or PBMCs provided the cDNA or gDNA that served as material.

With V trimmed by 0 bases and J by 3 bases, 9 bases remained unmatched. The CDR3 runs 17 residues. CDR1 and CDR2 from the germline V gene are SGHTA and FQGTGA. In the original processing: Scientists estimated how many nucleated cells there were by amplifying reference gene primers. TCRdb's copy holds only in-frame clones and misses some; the assay was immunoSEQ multiplex PCR. The DNA was the basis for D and trimming; V, J and clone size are from that table. The sample records 80,000 or so clones, 88% being singletons. The source material was peripheral blood. This TCR derives from a human donor in a cohort sampled during active COVID-19. J is TRBJ2-3 and V is TRBV7-3, with 7 bases matching TRBD2. The CDR3 region is CASSLTRESSGTDTQYF. The CDR3 region has the DNA TGTGCCAGCAGCTTAACCAGGGAGTCTAGCGGAACAGATACGCAGTATTTT. The whole variable domain, filled in from reference TRBV7-3 and TRBJ2-3, reads GAGVSQTPSNKVTEKGKYVELRCDPISGHTALYWYRQSLGQGPEFLIYFQGTGAADDSGLPNDRFFAVRPEGSVSTLKIQRTERGDSAVYLCASSLTRESSGTDTQYFGPGTRLTVL.